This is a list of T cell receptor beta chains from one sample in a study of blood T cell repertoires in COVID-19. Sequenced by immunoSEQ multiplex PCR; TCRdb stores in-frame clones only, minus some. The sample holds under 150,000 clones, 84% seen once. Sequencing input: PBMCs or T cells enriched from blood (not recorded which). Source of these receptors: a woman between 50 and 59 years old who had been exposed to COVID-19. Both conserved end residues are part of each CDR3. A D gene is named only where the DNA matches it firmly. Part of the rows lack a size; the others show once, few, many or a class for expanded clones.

CASSRTPSYEQYF	TGTGCCAGCAGCCGGACACCCTCCTACGAGCAGTACTTC	-	TRBV11-3	TRBJ2-7	-	13
CASREGRGAGADTQYF	TGTGCCAGCAGAGAAGGGCGGGGGGCCGGGGCAGATACGCAGTATTTT	TRBD2	TRBV25-1	TRBJ2-3	-	16
CASSLWDSDTQYF	TGTGCCAGCTCACTTTGGGACTCAGATACGCAGTATTTT	-	TRBV18	TRBJ2-3	-	13
CASGLGQGVYGYTF	TGTGCTAGTGGTTTGGGACAGGGGGTCTATGGCTACACCTTC	TRBD1	TRBV12-5	TRBJ1-2	-	14
CASSSTRVGGEKRPRNYGYTF	TGTGCCAGCAGTTCAACGCGGGTGGGGGGAGAGAAACGACCTCGTAACTATGGCTACACCTTC	-	TRBV7-8	TRBJ1-2	-	21
CASSPPGQGYGYTF	TGTGCCAGCTCACCACCGGGACAGGGATATGGCTACACCTTC	TRBD1	TRBV18	TRBJ1-2	-	14
CATSRATSRGGLQETQYF	TGTGCCACCAGCAGAGCCACCTCCCGTGGCGGGCTACAAGAGACCCAGTACTTC	-	TRBV15	TRBJ2-5	-	18
CASSQTAGLGPEKLFF	TGCGCCAGCAGCCAGACCGCGGGCCTAGGGCCTGAAAAACTGTTTTTT	-	TRBV4-1	TRBJ1-4	once	16
CASNRDRNTGELFF	TGTGCCAGCAACCGGGACAGAAACACCGGGGAGCTGTTTTTT	TRBD1	TRBV3-1/TRBV3-2	TRBJ2-2	-	14
CASSGSLAGVTTQYF	TGTGCCAGCAGCGGCTCACTAGCGGGAGTAACTACGCAGTATTTT	TRBD2	TRBV9	TRBJ2-3	-	15
CASSIPGTGVQPQHF	TGTGCCAGTAGTATCCCCGGGACAGGGGTTCAGCCCCAGCATTTT	TRBD1	TRBV19	TRBJ1-5	-	15
CASSDAPASGFAGELFF	TGTGCCAGCAGCGACGCCCCGGCTAGCGGGTTCGCCGGGGAGCTGTTTTTT	TRBD2	TRBV13	TRBJ2-2	few	17
CASDHGTGRNTIYF	TGTGCCAGTGATCATGGGACAGGGAGGAACACCATATATTTT	TRBD1	TRBV19	TRBJ1-3	few	14
CASSLVSTSGRYEQYF	TGTGCCAGCAGCTTAGTTAGCACTAGCGGGAGGTACGAGCAGTACTTC	TRBD2	TRBV7-2	TRBJ2-7	-	16
CASSLASGTGTDTQYF	TGCGCCAGCAGCCTTGCGTCCGGGACAGGGACAGATACGCAGTATTTT	TRBD1	TRBV4-3	TRBJ2-3	-	16
CASSTRTGVFTNHTYNSPLHF	TGTGCCAGCAGTACCCGGACAGGAGTCTTTACAAACCATACCTATAATTCACCCCTCCACTTT	TRBD1	TRBV27	TRBJ1-6	-	21
CASSQSRNTQYF	TGTGCCAGCAGCCAGAGTAGAAATACGCAGTATTTT	-	TRBV14	TRBJ2-3	once	12
CASTPTAGPSSYEQYF	TGTGCCAGCACACCGACGGCGGGACCGAGCTCCTACGAGCAGTACTTC	-	TRBV25-1	TRBJ2-7	-	16
CASSLRDRDNGGWGNTEAFF	TGTGCCAGCAGCCTCCGGGACAGGGACAACGGTGGTTGGGGGAACACTGAAGCTTTCTTT	TRBD1	TRBV9	TRBJ1-1	-	20
CASLRDGSKFDTIYF	TGTGCCAGCCTTCGGGATGGTTCGAAATTCGACACCATATATTTT	-	TRBV11-2	TRBJ1-3	-	15
CASSRTGQGREKLFF	TGTGCCAGCAGCCGAACGGGACAGGGTCGAGAAAAACTGTTTTTT	TRBD1	TRBV7-9	TRBJ1-4	few	15
CASSGTNTGELFF	TGTGCCAGCAGCGGGACGAACACCGGGGAGCTGTTTTTT	-	TRBV27	TRBJ2-2	-	13
CASSAVAGHEQFF	TGTGCCAGCAGCGCCGTAGCGGGACATGAGCAGTTCTTC	TRBD2	TRBV9	TRBJ2-1	-	13
CASSLKAGSSYNEQFF	TGTGCCAGCAGCTTAAAGGCGGGAAGCTCCTACAATGAGCAGTTCTTC	-	TRBV11-2	TRBJ2-1	-	16
CASANPGGINEQFF	TGTGCCAGCGCGAACCCCGGGGGAATCAATGAGCAGTTCTTC	-	TRBV7-6	TRBJ2-1	once	14
CASSTPGGATGELFF	TGTGCCAGTAGTACCCCGGGAGGGGCTACCGGGGAGCTGTTTTTT	TRBD2	TRBV19	TRBJ2-2	-	15
CASSLGTGVLTEAFF	TGTGCCAGCAGCTTGGGGACAGGGGTTTTGACTGAAGCTTTCTTT	TRBD1	TRBV5-6	TRBJ1-1	-	15
CASSVAPTGRGTYEQYF	TGTGCCAGCAGCGTAGCTCCAACAGGTCGGGGGACCTACGAGCAGTACTTC	-	TRBV9	TRBJ2-7	-	17
CASSIRHELMNTEAFF	TGTGCCAGTAGTATTCGCCATGAGTTAATGAACACTGAAGCTTTCTTT	-	TRBV19	TRBJ1-1	-	16
CASKRSASYNEQFF	TGTGCCAGCAAGCGGAGCGCGTCCTACAATGAGCAGTTCTTC	-	TRBV7-8	TRBJ2-1	-	14
CASSAPGLAGFTGELFF	TGTGCCAGCAGCGCCCCGGGACTAGCGGGGTTCACCGGGGAGCTGTTTTTT	TRBD2	TRBV9	TRBJ2-2	-	17
CASSLGSFHNEQFF	TGTGCCAGCAGCTTAGGAAGCTTCCACAATGAGCAGTTCTTC	-	TRBV13	TRBJ2-1	-	14
CASSIAGRGRTDTQYF	TGTGCCAGTAGTATAGCGGGGCGGGGACGCACAGATACGCAGTATTTT	-	TRBV19	TRBJ2-3	-	16
CASSLDTTLHQPQHF	TGTGCCAGCAGTTTAGACACAACGCTTCATCAGCCCCAGCATTTT	-	TRBV28	TRBJ1-5	-	15
CASSDRGRYGYTF	TGTGCCAGCAGCGACAGGGGGAGGTATGGCTACACCTTC	TRBD1	TRBV5-6	TRBJ1-2	-	13
CASSLSGTAPYGYTF	TGTGCCAGCAGTTTATCCGGGACAGCCCCCTATGGCTACACCTTC	TRBD1	TRBV27	TRBJ1-2	-	15
CASRRQGRTDTQYF	TGTGCCAGCCGAAGACAGGGACGCACAGATACGCAGTATTTT	TRBD1	TRBV2	TRBJ2-3	few	14
CASSEYPLGAPAGNTIYF	TGCGCCAGCAGTGAATACCCCCTGGGGGCTCCGGCTGGAAACACCATATATTTT	-	TRBV10-2	TRBJ1-3	once	18
CASSPEGATNEKLFF	TGTGCCAGCAGTCCTGAGGGGGCAACTAATGAAAAACTGTTTTTT	-	TRBV27	TRBJ1-4	-	15
CSANDIGQKLFF	TGCAGCGCAAATGACATTGGGCAAAAACTGTTTTTT	-	TRBV29-1	TRBJ1-4	-	12
CASTQQGATYGYTF	TGTGCCAGCACACAACAGGGGGCTACCTATGGCTACACCTTC	TRBD1	TRBV9	TRBJ1-2	-	14
CASCETSGASTDTQYF	TGCGCCAGCTGTGAGACTAGCGGGGCGAGCACAGATACGCAGTATTTT	TRBD2	TRBV10-2	TRBJ2-3	-	16
CASSVGTGWSYEQYF	TGTGCCAGCAGCGTGGGTACAGGGTGGTCCTACGAGCAGTACTTC	-	TRBV5-5	TRBJ2-7	-	15
CASSELKSYNEQFF	TGTGCCAGCAGTGAATTAAAATCCTACAATGAGCAGTTCTTC	-	TRBV2	TRBJ2-1	once	14
CASSSTSTTYNEQFF	TGTGCCAGCAGCTCAACCTCCACTACCTACAATGAGCAGTTCTTC	-	TRBV7-2	TRBJ2-1	-	15
CASSVQGNTIYF	TGTGCCAGCAGCGTTCAGGGAAACACCATATATTTT	-	TRBV9	TRBJ1-3	-	12
CASSLETGTHSSGNTIYF	TGTGCCAGCAGCTTGGAAACAGGGACACACTCCTCTGGAAACACCATATATTTT	-	TRBV5-6	TRBJ1-3	-	18